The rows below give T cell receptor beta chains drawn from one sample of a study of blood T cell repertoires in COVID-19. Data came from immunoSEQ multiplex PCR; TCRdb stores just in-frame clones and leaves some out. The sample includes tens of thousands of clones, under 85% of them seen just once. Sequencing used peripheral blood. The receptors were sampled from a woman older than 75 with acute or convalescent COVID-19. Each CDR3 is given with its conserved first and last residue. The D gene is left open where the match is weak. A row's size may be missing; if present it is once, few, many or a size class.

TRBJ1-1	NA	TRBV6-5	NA	TGTGCCAGCAGGAGGAAGGAGAACACTGAAGCTTTCTTT	CASRRKENTEAFF
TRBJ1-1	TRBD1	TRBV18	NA	TGTGCCAGCTCACTCTCTCAGGGGGCCGCTGAAGCTTTCTTT	CASSLSQGAAEAFF
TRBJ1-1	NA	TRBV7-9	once	TGTGCCAGCAGCTTTTCTTCGGACACTGAAGCTTTCTTT	CASSFSSDTEAFF
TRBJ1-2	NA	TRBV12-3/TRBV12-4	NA	TGTGCCAGCAGTTTAAGGGGAGGCTATGGCTACACCTTC	CASSLRGGYGYTF
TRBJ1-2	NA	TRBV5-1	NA	TGCGCCAGCAGCTTGCGTAGGGGCCCCTATGGCTACACCTTC	CASSLRRGPYGYTF
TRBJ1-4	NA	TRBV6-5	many	TGTGCCAGCAGTTCTCAGGGTGGAAAACTGTTTTTT	CASSSQGGKLFF
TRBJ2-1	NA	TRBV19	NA	TGTGCCAGTAGTATCCTAGTTGGTGAGCAGTTCTTC	CASSILVGEQFF
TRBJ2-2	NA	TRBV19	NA	TGTGCCAGTAGTATACAGGGTTGGGAGCTGTTTTTT	CASSIQGWELFF
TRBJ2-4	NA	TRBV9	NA	TGTGCCAGCAGCGTAGCGGGACTAGCCAAAAACATTCAGTACTTC	CASSVAGLAKNIQYF
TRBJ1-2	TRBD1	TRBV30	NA	TGTGCCTGGAGTACAGGGGGCCACTATGGCTACACCTTC	CAWSTGGHYGYTF
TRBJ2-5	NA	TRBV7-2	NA	TGTGCCAGCAGCTTAGGGAGAGGGGGTGGGACCCAGTACTTC	CASSLGRGGGTQYF
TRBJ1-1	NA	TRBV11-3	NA	TGTGCCAGCAGCCCCTTCGTCAGGGGCACTGAAGCTTTCTTT	CASSPFVRGTEAFF
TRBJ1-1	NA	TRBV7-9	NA	TGTGCCAGCAGCCCTAGGTCGGCGCCCTTAGCTTTCTTT	CASSPRSAPLAFF
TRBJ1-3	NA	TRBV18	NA	TGTGCCAGCTCACCCGAGGCCCTCTCTGGAAACACCATATATTTT	CASSPEALSGNTIYF
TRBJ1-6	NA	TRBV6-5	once	TGTGCCAGCAGTTACGAGGGTAGTCCCCTCCACTTT	CASSYEGSPLHF
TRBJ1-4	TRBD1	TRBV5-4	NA	TGTGCCAGCAGCTCCCGGGACAGGGGCCCGGGGGAAAAACTGTTTTTT	CASSSRDRGPGEKLFF
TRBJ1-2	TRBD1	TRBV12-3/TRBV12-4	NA	TGTGCCAGCAGTATACAGGGGGCGGAAGGCTACACCTTC	CASSIQGAEGYTF
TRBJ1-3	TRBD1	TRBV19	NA	TGTGCCAGTAACGACAGGGATTACTCTGGAAACACCATATATTTT	CASNDRDYSGNTIYF